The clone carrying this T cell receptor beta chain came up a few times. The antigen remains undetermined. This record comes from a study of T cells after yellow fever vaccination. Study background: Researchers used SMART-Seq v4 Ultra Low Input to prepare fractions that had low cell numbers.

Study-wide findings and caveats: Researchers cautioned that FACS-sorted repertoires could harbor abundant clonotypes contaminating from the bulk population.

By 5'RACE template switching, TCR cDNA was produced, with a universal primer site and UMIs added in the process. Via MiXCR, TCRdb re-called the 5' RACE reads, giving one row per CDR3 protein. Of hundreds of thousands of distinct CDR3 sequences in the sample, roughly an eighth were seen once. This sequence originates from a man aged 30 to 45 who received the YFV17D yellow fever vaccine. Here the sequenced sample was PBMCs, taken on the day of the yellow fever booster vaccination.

CDR3 DNA: TGTGCCAGCAGCAGATGGACAGGGGGCCTCCAAGAGACCCAGTACTTC. This encodes CASSRWTGGLQETQYF. The rearrangement links TRBV7-2 to TRBJ2-5, with 11 bases fitting TRBD1. Germline values: CDR1 SGHTA, CDR2 FQGNSA. CDR3 length: 16 residues. Losses at the gene ends were 5 bases for V and 1 base for J; bases not matched to a gene: 6.